Sequencing of this T cell receptor (beta chain) was carried out in a study of tumor-infiltrating lymphocytes in primary liver carcinoma. Study findings and constraints: Top-250-clone fractions were significantly higher in tumors than in blood (p = 0.039).

Bulk tissue was left unsorted, and RNA and DNA were co-extracted from about 21-30 mg of it. HBV chronically infected the treatment-naive patients. The V gene lost 1 base and the J gene lost 5 bases, with 2 bases spanning the gap. The CDR3 sequence is 12 residues long. From germline, CDR1 is SGHNT and CDR2 YENEEA. With around 500 ng total RNA as template and a constant-region primer, TCR beta cDNA was made. Slightly modified ARM-PCR, run as three nested multiplex PCR rounds, produced the TCR beta libraries. TRBV1-TRBV30 forward primers paired with a C-beta reverse primer were used in the first two PCR rounds, which ran around 10 cycles each. TCRdb analysed the multiplex PCR reads with MiXCR anew, one entry per CDR3 protein. The sample contains 95,000 to 150,000 distinct CDR3 sequences, around two thirds of which appear only once. This clonotype ranks as medium-sized. The antigen is unknown.

The origin of this receptor is a woman between 55 and 75 years old with primary liver carcinoma and hepatitis B virus infection. The chain joins TRBV11-3 to TRBJ2-2; D not resolved. Sequenced input: liver tumor tissue from sampling region 1. Subset meaning: tumor region T1, superior pole. The CDR3 DNA sequence: TGTGCCAGCAGCTTAGTGACCGGGGAGCTGTTTTTT. Amino acids: CASSLVTGELFF.